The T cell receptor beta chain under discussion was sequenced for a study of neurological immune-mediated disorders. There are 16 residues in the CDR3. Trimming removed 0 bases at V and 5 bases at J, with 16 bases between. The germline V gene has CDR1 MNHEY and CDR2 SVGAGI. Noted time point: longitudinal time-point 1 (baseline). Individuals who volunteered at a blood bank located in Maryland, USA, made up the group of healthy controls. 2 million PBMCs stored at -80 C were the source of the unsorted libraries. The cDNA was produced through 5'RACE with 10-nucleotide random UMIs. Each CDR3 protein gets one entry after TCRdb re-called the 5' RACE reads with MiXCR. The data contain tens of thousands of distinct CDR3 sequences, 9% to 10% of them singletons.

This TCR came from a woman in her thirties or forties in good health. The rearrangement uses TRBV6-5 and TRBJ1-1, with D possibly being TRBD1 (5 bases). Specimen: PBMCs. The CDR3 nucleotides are TGTGCCAGCAGTTACTCAGTCACCGGGAGGGGAACTGAAGCTTTCTTT. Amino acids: CASSYSVTGRGTEAFF.